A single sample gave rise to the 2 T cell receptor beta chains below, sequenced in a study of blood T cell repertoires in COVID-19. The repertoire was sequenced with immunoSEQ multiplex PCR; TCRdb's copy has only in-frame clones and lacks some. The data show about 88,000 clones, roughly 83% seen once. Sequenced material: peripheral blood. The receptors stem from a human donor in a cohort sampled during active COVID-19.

DNA for the CDR3: TGTGCCAGCGGGACGGGACTAGCGGGGGGAAAAGCCTACAATGAGCAGTTCTTC. This gives the protein CASGTGLAGGKAYNEQFF. The rearrangement links TRBV21-1 to TRBJ2-1; TRBD2, the table's D call, was not compared with the DNA. TRBV21-1 counts as a pseudogene. The CDR3 length is 18 residues.

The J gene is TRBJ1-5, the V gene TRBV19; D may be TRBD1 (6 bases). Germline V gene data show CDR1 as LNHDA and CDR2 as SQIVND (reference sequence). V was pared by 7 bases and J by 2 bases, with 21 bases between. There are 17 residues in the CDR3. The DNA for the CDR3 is TGTGCCAGTACCCCCTCGCGGGGGGCGCATGGCAATCAGCCCCAGCATTTT. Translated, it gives CASTPSRGAHGNQPQHF.